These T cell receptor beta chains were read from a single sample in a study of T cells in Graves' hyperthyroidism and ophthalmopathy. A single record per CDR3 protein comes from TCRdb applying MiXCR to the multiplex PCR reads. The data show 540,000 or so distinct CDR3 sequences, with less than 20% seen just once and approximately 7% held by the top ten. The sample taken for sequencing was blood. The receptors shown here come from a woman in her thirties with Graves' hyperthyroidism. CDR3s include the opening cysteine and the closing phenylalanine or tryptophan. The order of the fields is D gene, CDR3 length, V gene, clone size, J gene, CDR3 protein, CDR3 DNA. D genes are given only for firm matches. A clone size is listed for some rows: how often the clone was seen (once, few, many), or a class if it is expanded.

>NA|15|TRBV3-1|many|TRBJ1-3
CASSPDVWSGNTIYF
TGTGCCAGCAGCCCGGATGTCTGGTCTGGAAACACCATATATTTT
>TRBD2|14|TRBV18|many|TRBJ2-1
CASSPTSAYNEQFF
TGTGCCAGCTCACCAACTAGCGCCTACAATGAGCAGTTCTTC
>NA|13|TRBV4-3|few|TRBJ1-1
CASSQTNGAEAFF
TGCGCCAGCAGCCAAACCAATGGCGCTGAAGCTTTCTTT
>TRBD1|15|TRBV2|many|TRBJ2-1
CASRAGTGSYNEQFF
TGTGCCAGCAGAGCCGGGACAGGGTCCTACAATGAGCAGTTCTTC
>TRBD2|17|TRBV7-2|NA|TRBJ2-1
CASSQDLRTSGTNEQFF
TGTGCCAGCAGCCAAGATCTTCGGACTAGCGGGACCAATGAGCAGTTCTTC
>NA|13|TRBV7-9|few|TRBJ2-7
CASSLAGDDEQYF
TGTGCCAGCAGCTTAGCGGGAGACGACGAGCAGTACTTC
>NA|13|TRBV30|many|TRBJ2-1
CAWSVGGYHEQFF
TGTGCCTGGAGTGTAGGGGGGTACCATGAGCAGTTCTTC
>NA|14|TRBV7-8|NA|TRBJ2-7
CASSLQGLPYEQYF
TGTGCCAGCAGCTTACAGGGTCTCCCCTACGAGCAGTACTTC
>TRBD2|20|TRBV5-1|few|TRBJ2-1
CASSLFGTSGRSAHHNEQFF
TGCGCCAGCAGCTTATTTGGGACTAGCGGGAGATCGGCCCACCACAATGAGCAGTTCTTC
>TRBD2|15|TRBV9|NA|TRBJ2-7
CASSAGTSGGFEQYF
TGTGCCAGCAGCGCCGGGACTAGCGGTGGGTTCGAGCAGTACTTC
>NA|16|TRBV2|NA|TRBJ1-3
CASRSRQHDSGNTIYF
TGTGCCAGCAGGTCAAGACAGCACGACTCTGGAAACACCATATATTTT
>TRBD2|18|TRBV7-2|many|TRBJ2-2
CASTLAVLAGAFTGELFF
TGTGCCAGCACTCTGGCGGTACTAGCGGGAGCGTTCACCGGGGAGCTGTTTTTT
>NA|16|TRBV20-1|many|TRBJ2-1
CSARDAESGTLNEQFF
TGCAGTGCTAGAGATGCCGAATCCGGGACCCTCAATGAGCAGTTCTTC
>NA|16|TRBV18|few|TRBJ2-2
CASPLTGGPTTGELFF
TGTGCCAGCCCACTCACCGGAGGGCCGACCACCGGGGAGCTGTTTTTT
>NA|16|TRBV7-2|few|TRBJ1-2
CASSPPFTGANYGYTF
TGTGCCAGCAGCCCCCCATTCACGGGCGCAAACTATGGCTACACCTTC
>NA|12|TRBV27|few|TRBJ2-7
CASTGSDREQYF
TGTGCCAGCACTGGATCCGATCGGGAGCAGTACTTC
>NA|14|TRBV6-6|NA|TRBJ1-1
CASSYVGPTTEAFF
TGTGCCAGCAGTTACGTGGGTCCGACGACTGAAGCTTTCTTT
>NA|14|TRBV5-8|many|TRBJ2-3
CASSLGMAGDTQYF
TGTGCCAGCAGCTTGGGGATGGCAGGAGATACGCAGTATTTT
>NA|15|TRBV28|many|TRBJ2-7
CASNPGTESSYEQYF
TGTGCCAGCAATCCCGGGACGGAGAGCTCCTACGAGCAGTACTTC
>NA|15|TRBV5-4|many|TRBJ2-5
CASSLVGTQGETQYF
TGTGCCAGCAGCTTGGTGGGGACTCAAGGAGAGACCCAGTACTTC
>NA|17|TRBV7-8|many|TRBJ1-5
CASSSSRTVYSNQPQHF
TGTGCCAGCAGTTCCTCTCGGACGGTTTATAGCAATCAGCCCCAGCATTTT
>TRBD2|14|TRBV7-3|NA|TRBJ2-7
CASSPTAGAHEQYF
TGTGCCAGCAGCCCAACAGCGGGAGCCCACGAGCAGTACTTC
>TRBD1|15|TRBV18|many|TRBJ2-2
CASSRGQGDTGELFF
TGTGCCAGCTCCCGTGGACAGGGGGACACCGGGGAGCTGTTTTTT
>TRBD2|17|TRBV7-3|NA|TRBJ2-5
CASSLTTAAGAPGTQYF
TGTGCCAGCAGCTTAACGACGGCAGCGGGGGCCCCAGGGACCCAGTACTTC
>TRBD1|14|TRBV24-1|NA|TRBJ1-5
CATSDYRGLGPQHF
TGTGCCACCAGTGATTACAGGGGGCTAGGGCCCCAGCATTTT
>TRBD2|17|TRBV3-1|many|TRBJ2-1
CASSTKRTSNSYNEQFF
TGTGCCAGCAGTACAAAGCGGACTAGCAACTCCTACAATGAGCAGTTCTTC
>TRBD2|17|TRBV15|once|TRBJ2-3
CASSPRTSGRLADTQYF
TGTGCCAGCAGTCCGAGGACTAGCGGGAGGCTGGCAGATACGCAGTATTTT
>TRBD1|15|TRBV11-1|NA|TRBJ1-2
CASSPTGRPNYGYTF
TGTGCCAGCAGCCCGACAGGGCGCCCTAACTATGGCTACACCTTC
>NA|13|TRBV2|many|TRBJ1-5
CASSRQVNQPQHF
TGTGCCAGCAGCCGACAGGTCAATCAGCCCCAGCATTTT
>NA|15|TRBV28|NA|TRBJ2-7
CASSPRAAPGYEQYF
TGTGCCAGCAGCCCTAGGGCCGCCCCGGGCTACGAGCAGTACTTC